This TCR beta chain was sequenced during a study of T-cell reconstitution after alpha-beta-depleted transplantation in children. Germline values: CDR1 DFQATT, CDR2 SNEGSKA (reference sequence). V lost 2 bases, J lost 0 bases, and 7 bases lay in between. The CDR3 extends over 13 amino acids. Unique molecular identifiers tagged the TCRbeta library. TCRdb reanalysed the PCR reads using MiXCR and keeps one entry per CDR3 protein. Among approximately 590,000 distinct CDR3 sequences listed, 8% to 11% were seen once. The sequencing used PBMCs from the stem cell graft donor, collected from the stem cell graft. V usage is TRBV20-1 and J usage is TRBJ1-1, with D hard to call. This clonotype was obtained from a human donor who donated a stem cell graft to a child with acute myeloid leukemia. The CDR3 DNA sequence: TGCAGTGCTAGATCAGAATTGAACACTGAAGCTTTCTTT. It translates to CSARSELNTEAFF.